Reported below is one TCR beta chain. Its antigen is not identified. The germline gives CDR1 SGHTA, CDR2 FQGNSA. The CDR3 has 16 residues. The junction had 8 bases not matched to a gene; V was cut back by 4 bases and J by 6 bases. The sample is drawn from a study of cytomegalovirus exposure and HLA in healthy donors. It was with 60 Vbeta and 13 Jbeta primers that the PCR ran. Here immunoSEQ multiplex PCR was the method, and the copy in TCRdb shows in-frame clones only, minus some. Here the sample table reports roughly 41,000 clones. Study-level results: The records held CMV serostatus as the only immune exposure information. For most subjects, TCR beta sequences were reported to predict HLA-A and HLA-B alleles with accuracy. V- and J-gene trimming in TCR beta was tied to a missense DCLRE1C variant by an analysis performed later.

This TCR came from a woman aged 35 to 49 in good health and CMV-seronegative. V gene TRBV7-2 combines with J gene TRBJ2-1; 11 nucleotides line up with TRBD2. Source material: PBMCs. The CDR3 region has the DNA TGTGCCAGCAGCTACCCGTTAGCGGGAGGGCCCAATGAGCAGTTCTTC. This codes for CASSYPLAGGPNEQFF.